This T cell receptor beta chain stems from a study of blood T cell repertoires in COVID-19. Overall study: Acute-phase and convalescent COVID-19 samples originated in the United States, Italy and Spain.

In the original processing: By means of reference gene primer amplification, nucleated cell counts were estimated. Profiled with immunoSEQ multiplex PCR; TCRdb holds only in-frame clones, not every one. The V and J calls and the clone size are those of that table, but D and trimming were determined from the DNA. There are about 240,000 clones in the sample; roughly 89% occur only once, and approximately 3.7% lies in the top ten. The study recruited people aged roughly 18 to 100 years across 24 US areas. For recovered donors of Cohort 3, there were two negative PCRs, clearance, or symptom resolution. From germline, CDR1 is SGHTA and CDR2 FQGTGA. V lost 5 bases and J 2 bases, leaving 11 bases between the germline ends. The CDR3 runs 14 residues.

The receptor comes from a young woman who had recovered from COVID-19. The genes are TRBV7-3 and TRBJ2-3; a possible D gene is TRBD2 (6 bases). Sequenced: PBMCs or T cells enriched from blood (not recorded which). The CDR3 protein is CASSPGLNTDTQYF. DNA for the CDR3: TGTGCCAGCAGCCCCGGACTAAACACAGATACGCAGTATTTT.